One and the same sample provided the 5 T cell receptor beta chains below, sequenced in a study of TIL therapy for anti-PD-1-resistant metastatic lung cancer. The libraries were made with immunoSEQ v3. Here immunoSEQ multiplex PCR was the method, and the copy in TCRdb shows in-frame clones only, minus some. The sample lists about 15,000 clones, approximately 85% seen once, with approximately 0.85% in the top ten. The time point was: pre-treatment sample, taken before nivolumab and TIL therapy. Sequencing was performed on blood, taken at baseline. All receptors derive from a person aged 25 to 85 with non-small cell lung cancer.

The V and J genes are TRBV2 and TRBJ2-7, with D possibly being TRBD1 or TRBD2 (5 bases each). The germline CDR1 and CDR2 sequences are SNHLY and FYNNEI. This CDR3 is 16 amino acids long. The ends were cut back, 7 bases at V and 3 bases at J, with 22 bases in the middle. The CDR3 DNA reads TGTGCCAGCACCGAGGGGTTAATTCGGGAATACTACGAGCAGTACTTC. It translates to CASTEGLIREYYEQYF.

The chain is built from TRBV10-2 and TRBJ2-7; unclear D gene. This CDR3 contains 13 residues. CDR1 and CDR2 (germline): WSHSY, SAAADI. Trimming left V 3 bases short and J 1 base short, with 7 bases between. CDR3 DNA sequence: TGCGCCAGCAGTGACGGCGGATCCTACGAGCAGTACTTC. Protein: CASSDGGSYEQYF.

The chain recombines TRBV28 with TRBJ2-7; no definite D call. This CDR3 comprises 14 residues. Trimming left V 5 bases short and J 2 bases short, with 13 bases between. Per germline, CDR1 MDHEN and CDR2 SYDVKM. The CDR3 nucleotides are TGTGCCAGCAGTACTGGGTACGGTACCTACGAGCAGTACTTC. Amino acid sequence: CASSTGYGTYEQYF.

The J gene is TRBJ2-1, the V gene TRBV11-2, with D perhaps TRBD2 (7 bases). The CDR3 extends over 18 amino acids. Between the trimmed V and J ends, which lost 5 bases and 7 bases, there was a span of 27 bases. CDR1 and CDR2 (germline): SGHAT, FQNNGV. The CDR3 protein is CASSRKLPGRGAPNEQFF. The CDR3 coding sequence is TGTGCCAGCAGCAGAAAATTACCGGGACGGGGGGCGCCGAATGAGCAGTTCTTC.

V and J are TRBV4-2 and TRBJ1-4; 7 positions match TRBD1. CDR1 and CDR2 (germline): LGHNA, YNFKEQ. V was clipped by 1 base and J by 8 bases; unmatched bases: 1. The CDR3 is 13 amino acids. In DNA, the CDR3 is TGTGCCAGCAGCCAAGGAGGGGGCGAAAAACTGTTTTTT. This encodes CASSQGGGEKLFF.